This TCR beta chain was profiled in a study of T cells in Graves' hyperthyroidism and ophthalmopathy. The study, taken as a whole, reports: A 13 V-J signature model discriminated ophthalmopathy versus stable hyperthyroidism.

A NOSPECS grade of at least 4, a Clinical Activity Score of at least 3 and duration under 3 months were recorded in ophthalmopathy patients. Cells are PBMCs isolated from roughly 9.2 ml of fresh blood. Concerning this clonotype: Its antigen remains unidentified.

The TCR beta CDR3 regions underwent amplification using RNA transcripts as the source. The HTBI set primed first-round TCR CDR3 RT-PCR. TCRdb reanalysed the multiplex PCR reads using MiXCR and keeps one entry per CDR3 protein. Of around 530,000 distinct CDR3 sequences listed, 17% are singletons. The CDR3 runs 14 residues. The germline V gene has CDR1 SGHRS and CDR2 YFSETQ. V was clipped by 4 bases and J by 7 bases, with 17 bases between them. The chain recombines TRBV5-1 with TRBJ1-2; maybe TRBD1 (6 bases). Sequenced material: blood. The sequence derives from a young woman with Graves' ophthalmopathy. The CDR3 sequence is CASSPTSGAPGYTF. Here the CDR3 DNA reads TGCGCCAGCAGCCCTACATCAGGGGCCCCTGGCTACACCTTC.